This TCR beta chain comes out of a study of tissue T cells after allogeneic stem cell transplantation. The study, taken as a whole, reports: Across patients, clones rarely overlapped, yet motif clusters were shared tissue-specifically. The patient cohort was small and clinically heterogeneous, with limited sampling depth.

The table came from immunoSEQ multiplex PCR; TCRdb's copy has only in-frame clones and leaves some out. The sample carries around 1,100 clones, around half recorded once. Relative to its sample, this clone is large. The antigen is not known. The germline and genes are mouse ones. Read sequence stops 1 residue before the CDR3 end, and the germline J gene provides the missing end. Documented time point: mouse harvest day 14 after allogeneic transplant. Mouse grafts combined 10^7 T-cell-depleted bone marrow cells with 10^6 splenic CD5+ T cells. This mouse GVHD model was MHC-mismatched B6 to BALB/c, profiled day 7 or 14. This CDR3 contains 15 residues. Looked up from germline, CDR1 is NNHNN and CDR2 is SYGAGS (reference sequence). V trimming: 2 bases; J trimming: 3 bases; junction bases outside the gene matches: 3.

The source is a female BALB/c mouse given C57BL/6 T cells with graft-versus-host disease after an allogeneic hematopoietic cell transplant. The chain carries TRBV13-2 and TRBJ2-5; 10 nucleotides align to TRBD2. Sequenced sample: spleen. This chain's CDR3 is CASGELGGRQDTQYF. CDR3 bases read: TGTGCCAGCGGTGAGCTGGGGGGGCGGCAAGACACCCAGTAC.